These T cell receptor beta chains were read from a single sample in a study of OX40 agonist ivuxolimab in advanced cancers. Repertoires were generated with immunoSEQ multiplex PCR, while TCRdb's copy carries only in-frame clones and drops some. The table shows more than 45,000 clones, with about 88% occurring only once. The source material was CD4+ or CD8+ T cells sorted from blood, sampled in a trial of the OX40 agonist ivuxolimab. Receptors originate from an adult with an advanced solid tumor such as melanoma, head and neck, liver or kidney cancer. Each CDR3 is given with its conserved first and last residue. Each record gives: J gene, D gene, CDR3 length, clone size, V gene, CDR3 DNA, CDR3 protein. A D gene is named only where the DNA matches it firmly. Clone size, where shown, is once, few, many, or a class for clones that have expanded.

J gene: TRBJ2-7
D gene: NA
CDR3 length: 11
clone size: NA
V gene: TRBV20-1
CDR3 DNA: TGCAGTGCTAGAGCTCTCTACGAGCAGTACTTC
CDR3 protein: CSARALYEQYF

J gene: TRBJ2-1
D gene: NA
CDR3 length: 13
clone size: NA
V gene: TRBV4-1
CDR3 DNA: TGCGCCAGCAGCCAGCCTGTAGCGGATGAGCAGTTCTTC
CDR3 protein: CASSQPVADEQFF

J gene: TRBJ1-5
D gene: TRBD1
CDR3 length: 15
clone size: NA
V gene: TRBV18
CDR3 DNA: TGTGCCAGCTCACCGACAGGGCTTTCCAATCAGCCCCAGCATTTT
CDR3 protein: CASSPTGLSNQPQHF

J gene: TRBJ2-7
D gene: NA
CDR3 length: 14
clone size: NA
V gene: TRBV5-4
CDR3 DNA: TGTGCCAGCAGCTTGCCGGGAGGGGGCGCCGAGCAGTACTTC
CDR3 protein: CASSLPGGGAEQYF

J gene: TRBJ1-2
D gene: NA
CDR3 length: 12
clone size: NA
V gene: TRBV28
CDR3 DNA: TGTGCCAGCAGTCTACAGGGAGTTGGCTACACCTTC
CDR3 protein: CASSLQGVGYTF

J gene: TRBJ2-7
D gene: NA
CDR3 length: 16
clone size: once
V gene: TRBV28
CDR3 DNA: TGTGCCAGCAGTTTGGGGACATCTTGGAGCTCCTACGAGCAGTACTTC
CDR3 protein: CASSLGTSWSSYEQYF

J gene: TRBJ2-7
D gene: TRBD1
CDR3 length: 15
clone size: NA
V gene: TRBV28
CDR3 DNA: TGTGCCAGCAGTCCTGCCCGGGACAGGGGCTACGAGCAGTACTTC
CDR3 protein: CASSPARDRGYEQYF

J gene: TRBJ1-2
D gene: TRBD1
CDR3 length: 14
clone size: NA
V gene: TRBV18
CDR3 DNA: TGTGCCAGCTCACCGGGACAGGGGATGGGCGGCTACACCTTC
CDR3 protein: CASSPGQGMGGYTF

J gene: TRBJ2-5
D gene: NA
CDR3 length: 13
clone size: NA
V gene: TRBV15
CDR3 DNA: TGTGCCACCAGGGTGGGAGGGGGACAGACCCAGTACTTC
CDR3 protein: CATRVGGGQTQYF

J gene: TRBJ2-7
D gene: TRBD1
CDR3 length: 16
clone size: NA
V gene: TRBV27
CDR3 DNA: TGTGCCAGCAGTTTATTCCCACCGGGACAGAGATACGAGCAGTACTTC
CDR3 protein: CASSLFPPGQRYEQYF

J gene: TRBJ2-1
D gene: TRBD2
CDR3 length: 14
clone size: NA
V gene: TRBV5-1
CDR3 DNA: TGCGCCAGCAGCTCTAGCGGACCGAACAATGAGCAGTTCTTC
CDR3 protein: CASSSSGPNNEQFF

J gene: TRBJ2-1
D gene: NA
CDR3 length: 15
clone size: NA
V gene: TRBV7-9
CDR3 DNA: TGTGCCAGCAGCTTAGGGTTCGGCAGTTTAGGCGAGCAGTTCTTC
CDR3 protein: CASSLGFGSLGEQFF